The 13 T cell receptor beta chains given below trace back to one sample, sequenced in a study of T cells in localized non-small cell lung cancer. Using immunoSEQ multiplex PCR, the repertoire was profiled, and TCRdb retains in-frame clones only, with some absent. Of approximately 15,000 clones in the sample, 85% are singletons; the top ten hold under 25%. Source: peripheral blood, taken before any cancer treatment. These receptor sequences come from a female donor aged 60 or older with stage I squamous cell lung carcinoma.

The gene calls are TRBV18 and TRBJ1-2; D is unresolved. Trimming took off 2 bases at V and 5 bases at J, with 6 bases between the two ends. The CDR3 is 12 residues long. Germline loops: CDR1 KGHSH, CDR2 LQKENI. In DNA, the CDR3 is TGTGCCAGCTCACCAGCGGAATATGGCTACACCTTC. This gives the protein CASSPAEYGYTF. Full variable domain (outside the CDR3, taken from reference TRBV18 and TRBJ1-2): NAGVMQNPRHLVRRRGQEARLRCSPMKGHSHVYWYRQLPEEGLKFMVYLQKENIIDESGMPKERFSAEFPKEGPSILRIQQVVRGDSAAYFCASSPAEYGYTFGSGTRLTVV.

The V gene is TRBV15, the J gene TRBJ1-5; the match to TRBD1 covers 8 bases. Trimming at V came to 5 bases and at J to 6 bases, leaving 9 bases not matched to a gene. Germline CDR1 reads LNHNV; CDR2 reads YYDKDF (reference sequence). CDR3 length: 15 residues. CDR3 residues: CATSDLDRGGQPQHF. The CDR3 bases are TGTGCCACCAGCGACCTCGACAGGGGAGGTCAGCCCCAGCATTTT.

The J gene is TRBJ2-1, the V gene TRBV29-1, with D possibly being TRBD1 (6 bases). V lost 8 bases to trimming and J lost 5 bases, with 7 bases between them. CDR1 and CDR2 from the germline V gene are SQVTM and ANQGSEA. The CDR3 runs 10 residues. The CDR3 nucleotides read TGCAGCTCAGGGGACAATGAGCAGTTCTTC. Residues: CSSGDNEQFF.

V usage is TRBV6-6 and J usage is TRBJ2-3; TRBD2 matches 13 bases. In germline, CDR1 is MNHNY, CDR2 SVGAGI (reference sequence). The CDR3 spans 15 residues. Trimming at V came to 6 bases and at J to 4 bases, leaving 4 bases not matched to a gene. In DNA form, the CDR3 reads TGTGCCAGCAGGCGGACTAGCGGGAGATCAGATACGCAGTATTTT. Protein: CASRRTSGRSDTQYF.

Turning to this clone: Sequence at one end of the junction differs from germline and may be a read error. The genes are TRBV6-5 and TRBJ2-7, with D perhaps matching TRBD1 (5 bases). In germline, CDR1 is MNHEY, CDR2 SVGAGI. The CDR3 sequence is 12 residues long. The DNA for the CDR3 is TGTGCCAGCGGTTATCAGGGTTACGAGCAGTACTTC. Translation: CASGYQGYEQYF.

The chain joins TRBV9 to TRBJ2-7, with 8 bases fitting TRBD1. The CDR3 consists of 15 residues. Germline-derived CDR1 and CDR2 are SGDLS and YYNGEE. V shed 8 bases, J shed 6 bases, and the junction held 16 bases outside the gene matches. CDR3 nucleotides: TGTGCCAGGACGGCAGGGGGCGCGTCTCTTAGCGAGCAGTACTTC. Translated, it gives CARTAGGASLSEQYF.

The rearrangement uses TRBV5-4 and TRBJ2-6; no definite D call. CDR1 and CDR2 from the germline V gene are SGHNT and YYREEE (reference sequence). The CDR3 consists of 17 residues. Trimming removed 4 bases at V and 2 bases at J, with 16 bases between. In DNA form, the CDR3 reads TGTGCCAGCAGCCCGGGTGGGGTAAGGGCTGGGGCCAACGTCCTGACTTTC. Amino acids: CASSPGGVRAGANVLTF.

The chain links TRBV9 to TRBJ2-2; 8 bases match TRBD1. CDR1 and CDR2 (germline): SGDLS, YYNGEE. This CDR3 contains 14 residues. The V and J ends lost 4 bases and 8 bases, in that order; junction bases with no gene match: 7. This chain's CDR3 is CASSPRTGLGELFF. The CDR3 bases are TGTGCCAGCAGCCCCCGGACAGGGCTGGGGGAGCTGTTTTTT.

The sample holds a few counts of this clone. This chain uses TRBV4-1 with TRBJ1-2; D is undetermined. The CDR3 totals 16 residues. CDR1 and CDR2 (germline): MGHRA, YSYEKL. V lost 0 bases and J 3 bases, leaving 14 bases between the germline ends. Here the CDR3 reads CASSQEVGQADYGYTF. As DNA, the CDR3 is TGCGCCAGCAGCCAAGAAGTCGGCCAGGCGGACTATGGCTACACCTTC.

The chain combines TRBV4-1 with TRBJ2-7; D unresolved. The CDR3 has 14 residues. Germline V gene lookup returns CDR1 MGHRA and CDR2 YSYEKL. V was shortened by 2 bases and J by 0 bases, with 8 bases between the two germline ends. DNA for the CDR3: TGCGCCAGCAGCCAATACAGATCCTCCTACGAGCAGTACTTC. Protein sequence: CASSQYRSSYEQYF.

The rearrangement uses TRBV5-4 and TRBJ2-5; D not resolved. CDR1 is SGHNT, CDR2 YYREEE, per germline (reference sequence). Trimming took off 4 bases at V and 7 bases at J, with 20 bases between the two ends. The CDR3 covers 15 residues. CDR3 residues: CASSPATAIERTQYF. Written as DNA, the CDR3 is TGTGCCAGCAGCCCCGCGACTGCGATTGAGAGGACCCAGTACTTC.

Only a few counts were recorded for this clone. The chain joins TRBV28 to TRBJ2-3; 10 bases line up with TRBD2. Trimming took 4 bases from V and 0 from J; bases not matched to a gene: 10. The CDR3 totals 18 residues. Germline V gene lookup returns CDR1 MDHEN and CDR2 SYDVKM. The CDR3 DNA follows: TGTGCCAGCAGTTCACTAGCGGGATGGGGGGAAAGCACAGATACGCAGTATTTT. This translates into CASSSLAGWGESTDTQYF.

This clone was found once. The chain employs TRBV19 and TRBJ1-1; tentatively, D is TRBD1 (6 bases). V dropped 6 bases and J dropped 1 base, with 9 bases sitting between them. Germline V lookup: CDR1 LNHDA, CDR2 SQIVND (reference sequence). The CDR3 contains 13 residues. CDR3 sequence: CASREGGNTEAFF. The CDR3 DNA reads as TGTGCCAGTAGGGAGGGGGGGAACACTGAAGCTTTCTTT.